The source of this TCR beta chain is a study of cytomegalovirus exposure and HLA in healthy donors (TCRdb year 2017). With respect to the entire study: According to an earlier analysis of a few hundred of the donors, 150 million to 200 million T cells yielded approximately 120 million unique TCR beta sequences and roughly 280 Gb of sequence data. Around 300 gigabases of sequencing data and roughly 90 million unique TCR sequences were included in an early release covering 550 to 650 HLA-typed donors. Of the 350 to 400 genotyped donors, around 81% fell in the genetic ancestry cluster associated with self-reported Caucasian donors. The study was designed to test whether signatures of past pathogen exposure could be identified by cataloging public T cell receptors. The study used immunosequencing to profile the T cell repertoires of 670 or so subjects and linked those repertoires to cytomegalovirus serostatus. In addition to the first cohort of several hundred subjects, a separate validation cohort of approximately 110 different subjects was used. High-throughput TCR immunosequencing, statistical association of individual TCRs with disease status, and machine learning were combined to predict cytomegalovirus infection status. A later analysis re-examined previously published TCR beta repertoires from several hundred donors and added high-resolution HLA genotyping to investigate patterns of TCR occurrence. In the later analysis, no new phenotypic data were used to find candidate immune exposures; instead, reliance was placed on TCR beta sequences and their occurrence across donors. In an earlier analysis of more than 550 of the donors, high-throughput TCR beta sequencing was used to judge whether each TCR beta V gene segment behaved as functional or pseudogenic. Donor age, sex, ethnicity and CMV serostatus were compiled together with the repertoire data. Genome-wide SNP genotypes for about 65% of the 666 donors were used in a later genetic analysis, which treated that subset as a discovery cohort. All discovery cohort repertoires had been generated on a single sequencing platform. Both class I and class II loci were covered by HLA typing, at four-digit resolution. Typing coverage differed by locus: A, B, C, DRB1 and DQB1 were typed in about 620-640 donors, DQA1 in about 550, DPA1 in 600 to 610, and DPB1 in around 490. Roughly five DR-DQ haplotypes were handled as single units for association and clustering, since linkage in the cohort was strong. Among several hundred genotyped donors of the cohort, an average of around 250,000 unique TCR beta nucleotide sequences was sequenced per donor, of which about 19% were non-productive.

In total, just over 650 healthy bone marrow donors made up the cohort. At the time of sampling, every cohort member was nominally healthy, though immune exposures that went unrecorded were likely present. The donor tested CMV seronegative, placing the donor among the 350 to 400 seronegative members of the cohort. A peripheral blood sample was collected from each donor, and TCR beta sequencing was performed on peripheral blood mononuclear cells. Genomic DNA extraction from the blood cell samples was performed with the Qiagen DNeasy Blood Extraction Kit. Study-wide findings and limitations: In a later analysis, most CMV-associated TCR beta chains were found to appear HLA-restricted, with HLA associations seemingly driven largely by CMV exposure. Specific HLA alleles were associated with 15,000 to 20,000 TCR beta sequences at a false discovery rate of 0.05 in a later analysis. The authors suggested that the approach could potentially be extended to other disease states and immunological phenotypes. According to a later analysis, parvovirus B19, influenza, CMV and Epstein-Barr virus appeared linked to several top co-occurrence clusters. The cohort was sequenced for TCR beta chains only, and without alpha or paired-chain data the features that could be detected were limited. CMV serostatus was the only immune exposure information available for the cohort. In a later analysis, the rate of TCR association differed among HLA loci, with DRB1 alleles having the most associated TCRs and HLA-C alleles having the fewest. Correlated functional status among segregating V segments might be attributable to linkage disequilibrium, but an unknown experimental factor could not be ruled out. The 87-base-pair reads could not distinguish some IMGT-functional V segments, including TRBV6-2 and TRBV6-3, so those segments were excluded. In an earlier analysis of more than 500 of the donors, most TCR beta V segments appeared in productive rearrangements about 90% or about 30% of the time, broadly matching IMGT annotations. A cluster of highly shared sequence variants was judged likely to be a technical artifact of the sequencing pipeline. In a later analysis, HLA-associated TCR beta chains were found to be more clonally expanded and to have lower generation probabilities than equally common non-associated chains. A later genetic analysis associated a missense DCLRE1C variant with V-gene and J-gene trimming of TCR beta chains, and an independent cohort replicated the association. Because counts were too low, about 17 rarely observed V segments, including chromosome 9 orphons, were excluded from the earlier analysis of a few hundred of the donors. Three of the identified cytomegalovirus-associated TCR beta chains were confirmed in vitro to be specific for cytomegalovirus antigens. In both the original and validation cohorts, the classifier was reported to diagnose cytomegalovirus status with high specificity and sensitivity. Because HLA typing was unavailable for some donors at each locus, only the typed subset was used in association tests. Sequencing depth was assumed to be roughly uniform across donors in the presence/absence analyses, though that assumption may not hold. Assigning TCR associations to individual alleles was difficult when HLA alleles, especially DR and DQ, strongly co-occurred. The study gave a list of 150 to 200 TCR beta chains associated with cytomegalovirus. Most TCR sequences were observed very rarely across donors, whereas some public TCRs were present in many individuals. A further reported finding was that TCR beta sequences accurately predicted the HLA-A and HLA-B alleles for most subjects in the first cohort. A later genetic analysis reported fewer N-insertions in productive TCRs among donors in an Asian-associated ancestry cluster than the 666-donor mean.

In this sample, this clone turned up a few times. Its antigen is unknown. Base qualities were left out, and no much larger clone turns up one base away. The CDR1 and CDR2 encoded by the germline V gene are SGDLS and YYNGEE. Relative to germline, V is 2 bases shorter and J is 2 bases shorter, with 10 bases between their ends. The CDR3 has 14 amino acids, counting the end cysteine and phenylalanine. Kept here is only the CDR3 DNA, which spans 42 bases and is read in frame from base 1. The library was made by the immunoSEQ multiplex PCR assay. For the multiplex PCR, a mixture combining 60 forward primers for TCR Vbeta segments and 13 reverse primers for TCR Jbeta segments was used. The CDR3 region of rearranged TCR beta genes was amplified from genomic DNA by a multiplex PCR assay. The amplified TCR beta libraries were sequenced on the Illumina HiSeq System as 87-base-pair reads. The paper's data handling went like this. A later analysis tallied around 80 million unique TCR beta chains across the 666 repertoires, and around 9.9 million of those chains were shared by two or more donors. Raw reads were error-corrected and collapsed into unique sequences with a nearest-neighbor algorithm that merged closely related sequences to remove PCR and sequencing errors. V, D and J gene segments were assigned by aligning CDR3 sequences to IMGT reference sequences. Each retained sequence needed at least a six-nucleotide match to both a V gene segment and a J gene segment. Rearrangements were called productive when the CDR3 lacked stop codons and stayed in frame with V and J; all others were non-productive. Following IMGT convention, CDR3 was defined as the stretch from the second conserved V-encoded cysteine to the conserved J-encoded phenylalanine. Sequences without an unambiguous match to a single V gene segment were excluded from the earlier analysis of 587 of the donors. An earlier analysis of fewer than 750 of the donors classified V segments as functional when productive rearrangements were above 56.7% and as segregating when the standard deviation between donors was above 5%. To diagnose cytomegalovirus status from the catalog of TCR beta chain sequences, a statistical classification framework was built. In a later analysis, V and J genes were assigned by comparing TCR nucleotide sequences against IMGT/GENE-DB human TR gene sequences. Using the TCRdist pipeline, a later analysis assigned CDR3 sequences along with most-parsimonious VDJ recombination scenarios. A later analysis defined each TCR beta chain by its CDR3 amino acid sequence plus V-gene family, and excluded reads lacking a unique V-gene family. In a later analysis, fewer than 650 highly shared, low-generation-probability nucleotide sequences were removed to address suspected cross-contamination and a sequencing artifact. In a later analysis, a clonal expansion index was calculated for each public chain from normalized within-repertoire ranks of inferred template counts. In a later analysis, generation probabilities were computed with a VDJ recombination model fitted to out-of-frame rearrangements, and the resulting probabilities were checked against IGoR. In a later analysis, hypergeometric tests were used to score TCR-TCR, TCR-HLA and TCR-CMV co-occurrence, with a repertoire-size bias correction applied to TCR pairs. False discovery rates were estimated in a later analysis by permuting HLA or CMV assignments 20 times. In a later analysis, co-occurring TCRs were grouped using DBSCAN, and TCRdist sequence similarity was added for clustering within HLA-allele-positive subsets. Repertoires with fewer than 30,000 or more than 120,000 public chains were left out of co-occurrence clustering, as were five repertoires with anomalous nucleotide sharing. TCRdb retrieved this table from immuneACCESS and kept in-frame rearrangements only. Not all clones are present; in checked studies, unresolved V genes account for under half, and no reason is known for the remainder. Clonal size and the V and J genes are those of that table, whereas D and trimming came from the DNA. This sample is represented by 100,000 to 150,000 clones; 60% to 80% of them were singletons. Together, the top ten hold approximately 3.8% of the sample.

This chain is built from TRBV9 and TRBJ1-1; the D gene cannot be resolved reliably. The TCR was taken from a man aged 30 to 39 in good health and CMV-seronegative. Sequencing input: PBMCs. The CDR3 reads CASSVSLANTEAFF. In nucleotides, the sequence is TGTGCCAGCAGCGTCTCTCTGGCCAACACTGAAGCTTTCTTT.